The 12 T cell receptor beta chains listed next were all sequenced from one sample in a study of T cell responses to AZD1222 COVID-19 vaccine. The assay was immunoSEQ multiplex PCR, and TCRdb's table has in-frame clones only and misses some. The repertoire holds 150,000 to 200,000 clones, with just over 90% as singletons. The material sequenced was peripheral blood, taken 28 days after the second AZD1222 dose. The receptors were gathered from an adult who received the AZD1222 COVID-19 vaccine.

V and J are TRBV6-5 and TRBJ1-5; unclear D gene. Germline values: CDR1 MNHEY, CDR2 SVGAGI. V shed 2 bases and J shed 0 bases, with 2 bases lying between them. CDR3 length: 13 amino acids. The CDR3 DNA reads TGTGCCAGCAGTTACGATAGCAATCAGCCCCAGCATTTT. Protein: CASSYDSNQPQHF.

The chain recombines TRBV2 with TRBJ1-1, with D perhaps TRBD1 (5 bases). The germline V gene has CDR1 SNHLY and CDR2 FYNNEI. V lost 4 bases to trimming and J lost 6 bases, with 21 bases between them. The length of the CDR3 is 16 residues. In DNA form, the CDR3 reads TGTGCCAGCAGTGTAGACAGAACTCCCGTATGGTCTGAAGCTTTCTTT. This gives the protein CASSVDRTPVWSEAFF.

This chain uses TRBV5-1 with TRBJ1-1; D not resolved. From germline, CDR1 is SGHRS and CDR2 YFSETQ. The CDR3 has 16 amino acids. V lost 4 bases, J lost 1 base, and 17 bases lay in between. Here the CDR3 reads CASSPARPGRNTEAFF. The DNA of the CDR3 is TGCGCCAGCAGCCCGGCCCGCCCGGGGAGGAACACTGAAGCTTTCTTT.

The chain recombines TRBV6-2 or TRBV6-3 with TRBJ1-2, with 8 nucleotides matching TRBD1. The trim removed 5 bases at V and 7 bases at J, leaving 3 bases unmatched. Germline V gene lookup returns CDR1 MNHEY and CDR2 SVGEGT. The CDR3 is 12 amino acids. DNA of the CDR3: TGTGCCAGCAGTACAGGGGGGCCTGGCTACACCTTC. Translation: CASSTGGPGYTF.

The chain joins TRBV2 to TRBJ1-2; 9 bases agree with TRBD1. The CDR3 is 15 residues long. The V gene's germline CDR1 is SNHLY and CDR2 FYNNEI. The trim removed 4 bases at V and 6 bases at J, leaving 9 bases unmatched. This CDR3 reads CASSAPPQGADGYTF. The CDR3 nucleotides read TGTGCCAGCAGTGCCCCTCCACAGGGGGCAGATGGCTACACCTTC.

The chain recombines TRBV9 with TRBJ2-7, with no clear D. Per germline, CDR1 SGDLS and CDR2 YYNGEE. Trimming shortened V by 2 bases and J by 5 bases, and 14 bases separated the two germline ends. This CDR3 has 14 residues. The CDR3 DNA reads TGTGCCAGCAGCGTCGAGTCTAGTTTGGACGAGCAGTACTTC. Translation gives CASSVESSLDEQYF. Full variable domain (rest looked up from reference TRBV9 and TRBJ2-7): DSGVTQTPKHLITATGQRVTLRCSPRSGDLSVYWYQQSLDQGLQFLIQYYNGEERAKGNILERFSAQQFPDLHSELNLSSLELGDSALYFCASSVESSLDEQYFGPGTRLTVT.

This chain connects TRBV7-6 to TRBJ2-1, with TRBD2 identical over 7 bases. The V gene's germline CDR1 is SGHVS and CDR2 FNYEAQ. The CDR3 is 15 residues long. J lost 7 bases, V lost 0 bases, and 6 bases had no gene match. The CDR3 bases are TGTGCCAGCAGCTTAGCAAAAGCGGGGAAAAATGAGCAGTTCTTC. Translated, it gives CASSLAKAGKNEQFF.

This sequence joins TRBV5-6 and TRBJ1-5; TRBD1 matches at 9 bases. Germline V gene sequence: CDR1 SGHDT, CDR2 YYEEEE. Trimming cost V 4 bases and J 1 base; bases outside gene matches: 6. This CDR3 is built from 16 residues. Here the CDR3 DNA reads TGTGCCAGCAGCCTTCCGGGACAGGGAAGCAATCAGCCCCAGCATTTT. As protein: CASSLPGQGSNQPQHF.

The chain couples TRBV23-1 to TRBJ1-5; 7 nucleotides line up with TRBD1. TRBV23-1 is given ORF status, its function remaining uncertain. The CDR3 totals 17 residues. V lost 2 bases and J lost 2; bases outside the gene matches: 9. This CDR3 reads CASSQDLRGHRNQPQHF. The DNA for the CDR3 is TGCGCCAGCAGTCAAGATCTGAGGGGGCATCGCAATCAGCCCCAGCATTTT.

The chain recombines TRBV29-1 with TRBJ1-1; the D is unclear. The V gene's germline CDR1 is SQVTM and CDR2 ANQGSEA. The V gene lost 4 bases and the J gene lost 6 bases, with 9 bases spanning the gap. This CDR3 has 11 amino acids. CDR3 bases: TGCAGCGTTGTCGGTGGGGCTGAAGCTTTCTTT. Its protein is CSVVGGAEAFF.

Here the CDR3 DNA reads TGCGCCAGCAGTCCGGGACACAGTAACACTGAAGCTTTCTTT. Protein: CASSPGHSNTEAFF. This chain links TRBV5-1 with TRBJ1-1; D perhaps matches TRBD1 (6 bases). Trimming pared 5 bases from V and 2 bases from J, leaving 13 bases between. The V gene's germline CDR1 is SGHRS and CDR2 YFSETQ. The CDR3 contains 14 residues. The full variable domain, rest sourced from reference TRBV5-1 and TRBJ1-1, is KAGVTQTPRYLIKTRGQQVTLSCSPISGHRSVSWYQQTPGQGLQFLFEYFSETQRNKGNFPGRFSGRQFSNSRSEMNVSTLELGDSALYLCASSPGHSNTEAFFGQGTRLTVV.

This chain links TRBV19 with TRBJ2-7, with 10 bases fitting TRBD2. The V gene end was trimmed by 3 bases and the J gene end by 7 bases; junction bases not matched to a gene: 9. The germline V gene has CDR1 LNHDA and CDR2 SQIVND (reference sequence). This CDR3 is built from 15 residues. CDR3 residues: CASSISLAGVGEQYF. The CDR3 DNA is TGTGCCAGTAGTATCTCCCTAGCGGGGGTGGGGGAGCAGTACTTC.